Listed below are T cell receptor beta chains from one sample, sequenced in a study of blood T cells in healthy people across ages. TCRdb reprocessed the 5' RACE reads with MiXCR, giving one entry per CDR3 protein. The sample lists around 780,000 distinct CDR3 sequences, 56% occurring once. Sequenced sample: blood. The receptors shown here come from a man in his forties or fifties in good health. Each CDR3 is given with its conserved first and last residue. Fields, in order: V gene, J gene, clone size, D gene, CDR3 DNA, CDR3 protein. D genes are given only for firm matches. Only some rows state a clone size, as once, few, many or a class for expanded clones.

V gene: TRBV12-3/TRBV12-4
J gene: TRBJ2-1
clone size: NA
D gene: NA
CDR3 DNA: TGTGCCAGCAGTTTAGGACCCTCCGGTCGGTTCTTC
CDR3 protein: CASSLGPSGRFF

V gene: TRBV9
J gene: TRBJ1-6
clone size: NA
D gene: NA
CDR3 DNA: TGTGCCAGCAGCGGGGCCGGGCAGTATAATTCACCCCTCCACTTT
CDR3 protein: CASSGAGQYNSPLHF

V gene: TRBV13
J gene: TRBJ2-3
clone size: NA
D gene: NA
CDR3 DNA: TGTGCCAGCAGCACCTACAGGGAATCGGCAGATACGCAGTATTTT
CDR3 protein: CASSTYRESADTQYF

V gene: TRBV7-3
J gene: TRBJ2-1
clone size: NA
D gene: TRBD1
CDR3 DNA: TGTGCCAGCAGCCAACAGGGGGAGTACAATGAGCAGTTCTTC
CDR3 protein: CASSQQGEYNEQFF

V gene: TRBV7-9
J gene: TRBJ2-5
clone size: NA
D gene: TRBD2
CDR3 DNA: TGTGCCAGCAGCTTTACTAGCGAACTAGAGACCCAGTACTTC
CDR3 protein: CASSFTSELETQYF

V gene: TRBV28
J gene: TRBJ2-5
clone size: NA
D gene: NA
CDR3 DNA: TGTGCCAGCAGTACCAGGTTGGGTTCGGGAGAGACCCAGTACTTC
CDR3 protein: CASSTRLGSGETQYF

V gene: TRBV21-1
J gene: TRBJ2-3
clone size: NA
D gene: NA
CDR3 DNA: TGTGCCAGCACCATAACCGGGACAAGGTCGGATACGCAGTATTTT
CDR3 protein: CASTITGTRSDTQYF

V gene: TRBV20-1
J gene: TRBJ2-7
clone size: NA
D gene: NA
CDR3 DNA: TGCAGTGCTAGGAGACAGTTAACCGAGCAGTACTTC
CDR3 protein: CSARRQLTEQYF

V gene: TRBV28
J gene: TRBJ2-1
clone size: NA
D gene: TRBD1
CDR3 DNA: TGTGCCAGCAACAGGGGCCAGGGGGCTGCCTACAATGAGCAGTTCTTC
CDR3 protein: CASNRGQGAAYNEQFF

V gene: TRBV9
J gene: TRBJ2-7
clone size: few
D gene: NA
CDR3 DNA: TGTGCCAGCAGCCCCCCCGTCCGGCGACTGCCTCCCGGCGAGCAGTACTTC
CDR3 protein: CASSPPVRRLPPGEQYF

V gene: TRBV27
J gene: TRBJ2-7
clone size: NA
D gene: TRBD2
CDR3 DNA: TGTGCCAGCAGTTCGAGACTAGCGGTTGATCTCTACGAGCAGTACTTC
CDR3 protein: CASSSRLAVDLYEQYF

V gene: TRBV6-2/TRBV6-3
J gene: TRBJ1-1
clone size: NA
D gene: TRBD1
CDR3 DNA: TGTGCCAGCAGTTACCCGGGACAGGGGGTCGGTGGATTTGTAAACACTGAAGCTTTCTTT
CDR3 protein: CASSYPGQGVGGFVNTEAFF

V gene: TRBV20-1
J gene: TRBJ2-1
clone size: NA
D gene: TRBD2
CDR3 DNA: TGCAGTGCTAGAGATGTGGCTAGCGGGCCTAGCTCCTACAATGAGCAGTTCTTC
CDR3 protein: CSARDVASGPSSYNEQFF

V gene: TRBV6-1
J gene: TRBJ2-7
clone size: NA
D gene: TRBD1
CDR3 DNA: TGTGCCAGCAGTAGACAGGGGACCCACGAGCAGTACTTC
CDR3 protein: CASSRQGTHEQYF

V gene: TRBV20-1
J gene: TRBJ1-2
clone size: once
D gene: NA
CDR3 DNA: TGCAGTGCTAGAGCCGAATACACTCTTGGCTACACCTTC
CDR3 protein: CSARAEYTLGYTF

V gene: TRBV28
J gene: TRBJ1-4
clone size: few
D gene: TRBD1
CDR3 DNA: TGTGCCAGCAGTACACGGGGACAGGTGAATGAAAAACTGTTTTTT
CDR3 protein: CASSTRGQVNEKLFF

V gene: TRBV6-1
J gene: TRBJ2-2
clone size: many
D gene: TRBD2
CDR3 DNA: TGTGCCAGCGATTCGCTAGCGGGGGGGCCAAGCGGGGAGCTGTTTTTT
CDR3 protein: CASDSLAGGPSGELFF

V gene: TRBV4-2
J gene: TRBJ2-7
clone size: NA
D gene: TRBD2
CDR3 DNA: TGTGCCAGCAGCCAAGACACTAGCGGGAGCCCCTACGAGCAGTACTTC
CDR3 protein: CASSQDTSGSPYEQYF

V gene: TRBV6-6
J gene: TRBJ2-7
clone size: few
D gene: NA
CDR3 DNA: TGTGCCAGCAGTTCCCCCGGACCAGGCGAGGCTTACGAGCAGTACTTC
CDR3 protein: CASSSPGPGEAYEQYF

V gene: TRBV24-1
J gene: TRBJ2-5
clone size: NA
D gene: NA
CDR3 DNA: TGTGCCACCAGTGACGGGGGAAACCAAGAGACCCAGTACTTC
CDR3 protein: CATSDGGNQETQYF

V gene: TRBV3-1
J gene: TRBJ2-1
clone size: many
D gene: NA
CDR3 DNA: TGTGCCAGCAGCCAAGACCCGGGGGCATTCTACAATGAGCAGTTCTTC
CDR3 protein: CASSQDPGAFYNEQFF

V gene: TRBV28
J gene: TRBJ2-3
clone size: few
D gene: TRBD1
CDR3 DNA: TGTGCCAGCAGTAAAAACAGGGGTATGAGCACAGATACGCAGTATTTT
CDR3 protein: CASSKNRGMSTDTQYF

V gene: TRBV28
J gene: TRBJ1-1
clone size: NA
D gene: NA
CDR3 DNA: TGTGCCAGCAGTCGCCTCAGGGCTGGGGCTTTCTTT
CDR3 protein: CASSRLRAGAFF

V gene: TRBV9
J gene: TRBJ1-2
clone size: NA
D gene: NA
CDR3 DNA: TGTGCCAGCAGCCCCCGACAGTATGGCTACACCTTC
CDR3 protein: CASSPRQYGYTF

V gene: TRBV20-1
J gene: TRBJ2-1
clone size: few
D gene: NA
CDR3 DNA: TGCAGTGCTAACAGGGAGGGCAATGAGCAGTTCTTC
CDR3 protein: CSANREGNEQFF

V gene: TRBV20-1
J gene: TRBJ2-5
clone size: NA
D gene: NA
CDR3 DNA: TGCAGTGCTAGTACAGTCCAAGAGACCCAGTACTTC
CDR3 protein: CSASTVQETQYF

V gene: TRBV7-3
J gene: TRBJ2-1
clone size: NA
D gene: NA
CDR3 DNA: TGTGCCAGCAGCGCTGACTTGCAGAGCTCCTACAATGAGCAGTTCTTC
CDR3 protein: CASSADLQSSYNEQFF

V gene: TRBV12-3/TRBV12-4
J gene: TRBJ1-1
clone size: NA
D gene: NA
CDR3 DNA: TGTGCCAGCAGCATTACAGACCGAAATGAAGCTTTCTTT
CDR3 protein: CASSITDRNEAFF

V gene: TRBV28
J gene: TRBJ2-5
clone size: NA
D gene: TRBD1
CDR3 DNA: TGTGCCAGCAAACGGGGACAGAGTTGGGGCCCGGCAGAGACCCAGTACTTC
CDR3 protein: CASKRGQSWGPAETQYF

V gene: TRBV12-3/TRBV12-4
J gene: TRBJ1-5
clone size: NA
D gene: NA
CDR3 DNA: TGTGCCAGCAGTTTTCAGCATAGCATCGACCAGGTTAGCAATCAGCCCCAGCAGTTT
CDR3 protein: CASSFQHSIDQVSNQPQQF